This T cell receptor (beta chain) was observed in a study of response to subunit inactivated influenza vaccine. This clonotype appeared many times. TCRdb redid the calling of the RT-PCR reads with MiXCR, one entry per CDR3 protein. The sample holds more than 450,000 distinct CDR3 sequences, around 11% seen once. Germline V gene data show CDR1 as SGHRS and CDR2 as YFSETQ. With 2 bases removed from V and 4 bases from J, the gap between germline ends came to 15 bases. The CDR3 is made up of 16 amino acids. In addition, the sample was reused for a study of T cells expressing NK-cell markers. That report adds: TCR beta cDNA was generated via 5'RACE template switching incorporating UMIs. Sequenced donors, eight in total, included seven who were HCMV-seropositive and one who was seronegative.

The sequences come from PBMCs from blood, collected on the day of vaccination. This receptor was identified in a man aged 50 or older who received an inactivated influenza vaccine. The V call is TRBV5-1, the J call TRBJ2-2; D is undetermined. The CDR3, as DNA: TGCGCCAGCAGCTTCGGTCAACCGCGAGTCACCGGGGAGCTGTTTTTT. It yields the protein CASSFGQPRVTGELFF.